What follows is one T cell receptor (beta chain) and its context. TCRdb's table, derived via immunoSEQ multiplex PCR, lists solely in-frame clones and lacks some. The sample yields some 160,000 clones, roughly 90% seen once. The entry originates in a study of blood T cell repertoires in COVID-19. About the study: T cells, B-cell-depleted T cells, or PBMCs provided the cDNA or gDNA that served as material.

The clonotype was recovered from a man aged 55 to 70 with acute or convalescent COVID-19. Sequenced sample: peripheral blood.

CDR3 nucleotide sequence: TGTGCCAGCAGCCCGCTCGGACAGGGTCGAGCTGTGGGAATAGTCTACGAGCAGTACTTC. Its translation: CASSPLGQGRAVGIVYEQYF. The chain joins TRBV14 to TRBJ2-7, with 8 bases that match TRBD1. CDR1 and CDR2 (germline): SGHDN, FVKESK. Losses at the gene ends were 4 bases for V and 3 bases for J; bases not matched to a gene: 23. The CDR3 spans 20 residues.